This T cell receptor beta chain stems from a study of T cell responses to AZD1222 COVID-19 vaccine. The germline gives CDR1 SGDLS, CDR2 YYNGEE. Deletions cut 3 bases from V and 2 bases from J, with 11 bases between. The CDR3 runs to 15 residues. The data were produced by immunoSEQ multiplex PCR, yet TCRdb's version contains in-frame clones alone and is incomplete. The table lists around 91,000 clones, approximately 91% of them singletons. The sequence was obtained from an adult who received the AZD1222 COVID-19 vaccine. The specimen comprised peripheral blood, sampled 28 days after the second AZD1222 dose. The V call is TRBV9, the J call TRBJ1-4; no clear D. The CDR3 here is CASSADPSTNEKLFF. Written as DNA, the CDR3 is TGTGCCAGCAGCGCGGACCCCTCTACTAATGAAAAACTGTTTTTT.